This T cell receptor beta chain was retrieved from a study of T cell responses to AZD1222 COVID-19 vaccine. Turning to this clone: The antigen remains unidentified.

Generated by immunoSEQ multiplex PCR, the TCRdb table keeps only in-frame clones and is missing some. The table records over 150,000 clones, approximately 93% of them present only once. General study findings and limits: The study reported that nearly half of spike-specific TCRs target unmutated variant regions. Seropositive status at baseline applied to only a handful of AZD1222 recipients. White British donors predominated, females outnumbered males, and clonal diversity was possibly underestimated. Spike-spanning, vaccine-associated CD4 TCRs were dominant at 160-218 and 743-854.

The CDR3 extends over 16 amino acids. The germline V gene has CDR1 LGHDT and CDR2 YNNKEL (reference sequence). V was clipped by 2 bases and J by 4 bases, with 17 bases between them. The origin of this receptor is an adult who received the AZD1222 COVID-19 vaccine. The sequences come from peripheral blood, collected 28 days after the second AZD1222 dose. J is TRBJ1-2 and V is TRBV3-1 (or the pseudogene TRBV3-2), with TRBD1 as a possible D gene (5 bases). The CDR3 region is CASSQSGDATLYGYTF. The CDR3 DNA sequence: TGTGCCAGCAGCCAATCGGGGGACGCCACACTCTATGGCTACACCTTC.